These T cell receptor beta chains were read from a single sample in a study of identifying expanded T cells in peripheral blood. The repertoire was sequenced with immunoSEQ multiplex PCR; TCRdb's copy has only in-frame clones and lacks some. The sample contains 130,000 or so clones, about 80% of which appear only once. Material for sequencing was blood. These receptor sequences come from a person aged 18 to 70 in good health. Both conserved end residues are part of each CDR3. D genes are given only for firm matches. Size is omitted from some rows. Given values are once, few, many or a class for expanded clones.

>-|12|TRBJ2-7|-|TRBV10-3
CAISESIYEQYF
TGTGCCATCAGTGAGTCAATCTACGAGCAGTACTTC
>-|14|TRBJ2-3|-|TRBV7-9
CASSFGRTTDTQYF
TGTGCCAGCAGCTTTGGACGGACCACAGATACGCAGTATTTT
>-|18|TRBJ2-7|-|TRBV7-8
CASSLVPLGAESSYEQYF
TGTGCCAGCAGCTTAGTACCCCTTGGGGCCGAGAGCTCCTACGAGCAGTACTTC
>-|15|TRBJ1-2|TRBD1|TRBV7-8
CASSPGQGGNYGYTF
TGTGCCAGCAGCCCAGGACAGGGCGGTAATTATGGCTACACCTTC
>-|15|TRBJ2-3|-|TRBV18
CASSPVYRATDTQYF
TGTGCCAGCTCACCAGTCTATAGGGCTACAGATACGCAGTATTTT
>-|13|TRBJ1-2|TRBD1|TRBV2
CASTRGLSYGYTF
TGTGCCAGCACAAGGGGGCTAAGCTATGGCTACACCTTC
>-|15|TRBJ2-1|-|TRBV7-6
CASSLGVMGPAEQFF
TGTGCCAGCAGCTTAGGAGTTATGGGCCCGGCAGAGCAGTTCTTC
>-|13|TRBJ1-1|-|TRBV4-3
CASSQEDGTGAFF
TGCGCCAGCAGCCAAGAAGATGGAACAGGCGCTTTCTTT
>few|16|TRBJ1-2|-|TRBV9
CASSVGGQENWYGYTF
TGTGCCAGCAGCGTAGGAGGACAAGAAAATTGGTATGGCTACACCTTC
>-|14|TRBJ1-2|-|TRBV7-2
CASSSNLDGNGYTF
TGTGCCAGCAGCTCGAATTTGGACGGTAATGGCTACACCTTC
>-|16|TRBJ1-4|TRBD1|TRBV29-1
CSVKTRQGPTNEKLFF
TGCAGCGTTAAAACCCGACAGGGACCAACTAATGAAAAACTGTTTTTT
>-|17|TRBJ2-6|-|TRBV15
CATSPGTASSGANVLTF
TGTGCCACCAGCCCCGGGACCGCAAGCTCTGGGGCCAACGTCCTGACTTTC
>-|15|TRBJ1-2|-|TRBV6-6
CASSPGDPVTYGYTF
TGTGCCAGCTCCCCGGGAGATCCAGTGACCTATGGCTACACCTTC
>-|16|TRBJ1-2|TRBD1|TRBV27
CASSSNPTTGNYGYTF
TGTGCCAGCAGTTCTAACCCGACGACAGGGAACTATGGCTACACCTTC
>-|14|TRBJ2-5|TRBD2|TRBV10-3
CAIRSGGLMETQYF
TGTGCCATCCGAAGCGGGGGGTTGATGGAGACCCAGTACTTC
>few|15|TRBJ1-2|-|TRBV2
CASSLYSIQDRGYTF
TGTGCCAGCAGTTTGTATTCCATCCAGGATCGTGGCTACACCTTC
>-|17|TRBJ1-5|-|TRBV15
CATSERAGVGVNQPQHF
TGTGCCACCAGCGAAAGGGCGGGCGTGGGGGTAAATCAGCCCCAGCATTTT
>-|17|TRBJ2-2|-|TRBV7-9
CASSLAGGPKGTGELFF
TGTGCCAGCAGCTTAGCAGGGGGACCTAAGGGCACCGGGGAGCTGTTTTTT
>once|15|TRBJ2-1|TRBD1|TRBV6-4
CASSEGTGAIDEQFF
TGTGCCAGCAGTGAAGGGACAGGGGCAATTGATGAGCAGTTCTTC
>few|13|TRBJ1-5|-|TRBV30
CAWSIGGPQPQHF
TGTGCCTGGAGTATCGGGGGCCCTCAGCCCCAGCATTTT
>-|16|TRBJ2-2|-|TRBV7-9
CASSLPRRGDTGELFF
TGTGCCAGCAGCTTGCCCCGCAGGGGCGACACCGGGGAGCTGTTTTTT
>-|15|TRBJ2-7|-|TRBV9
CASSAGTPRTYEQYF
TGTGCCAGCAGCGCCGGGACCCCAAGAACCTACGAGCAGTACTTC
>-|14|TRBJ1-1|TRBD1|TRBV4-2
CASSRETGMQGAFF
TGTGCCAGCAGTCGAGAGACAGGGATGCAGGGAGCTTTCTTT
>-|15|TRBJ1-6|-|TRBV9
CASSVEGLASSPLHF
TGTGCCAGCAGCGTAGAAGGGCTGGCTTCTTCACCCCTCCACTTT
>-|14|TRBJ1-1|-|TRBV27
CASSYAGAGTEAFF
TGTGCCAGCAGTTACGCAGGGGCAGGCACTGAAGCTTTCTTT
>-|12|TRBJ2-3|-|TRBV18
CASSPGPDTQYF
TGTGCCAGCTCACCTGGTCCAGATACGCAGTATTTT